This T cell receptor (beta chain) was captured by sequencing in a study of cytomegalovirus exposure and HLA in healthy donors. Across the whole study: Out of 350 to 400 genotyped donors, about 80% belonged to the Caucasian-associated ancestry cluster. Study observations and caveats: Later genetic work tied a missense DCLRE1C variant to beta-chain V and J trimming.

This clone was found a few times. What it binds is unknown. 60 Vbeta and 13 Jbeta primers were used in PCR. Measured with immunoSEQ multiplex PCR; TCRdb has only the in-frame clones, and not every one. This sample has more than 100,000 clones; roughly 9% occur once, and the top ten carry 6.5% to 9%. V lost 7 bases to trimming and J lost 0 bases, with 14 bases between them. There are 15 residues in the CDR3. Per germline, CDR1 SGHRS and CDR2 YFSETQ. Sequencing input: PBMCs. The clonotype originates from a middle-aged woman in good health and CMV-seropositive. The chain recombines TRBV5-1 with TRBJ1-3, with D unclear. The CDR3: CASSLSNPSGNTIYF. The CDR3 nucleotides are TGCGCCAGCTCCTTATCTAACCCCTCTGGAAACACCATATATTTT.